This is a list of T cell receptor beta chains from one sample in a study of T cell changes during pregnancy in multiple sclerosis. Sequencing used immunoSEQ multiplex PCR; TCRdb keeps in-frame clones, though not all of them. The data show approximately 50,000 clones, over 80% seen once. The specimen comprised CD4+ T cells from peripheral blood mononuclear cells, sampled after pregnancy. These receptors were obtained from a female donor with multiple sclerosis, enrolled in a pregnancy study. The CDR3 runs from the conserved cysteine through the conserved F or W. Fields, in order: D gene, clone size, V gene, J gene, CDR3 protein, CDR3 DNA. The D gene is left open where the match is weak. The size entry is marked missing in some rows and otherwise reads once, few, many or a size class.

d_call: TRBD1
clone_size: .
v_call: TRBV6-5
j_call: TRBJ1-1
cdr3_aa: CASSKPGQGNTEAFF
cdr3_nt: TGTGCCAGCAGTAAACCGGGACAGGGGAACACTGAAGCTTTCTTT

d_call: TRBD2
clone_size: few
v_call: TRBV5-4
j_call: TRBJ2-3
cdr3_aa: CASSMTSGRVQDTQYF
cdr3_nt: TGTGCCAGCAGCATGACTAGCGGGAGAGTGCAAGATACGCAGTATTTT

d_call: .
clone_size: .
v_call: TRBV6-6
j_call: TRBJ2-5
cdr3_aa: CASSIPGSEETQYF
cdr3_nt: TGTGCCAGCAGTATTCCGGGGTCCGAAGAGACCCAGTACTTC

d_call: TRBD2
clone_size: .
v_call: TRBV10-3
j_call: TRBJ2-1
cdr3_aa: CAISNRTSGRGYNEQFF
cdr3_nt: TGTGCCATCAGTAACAGAACTAGCGGGAGGGGTTACAATGAGCAGTTCTTC

d_call: .
clone_size: .
v_call: TRBV19
j_call: TRBJ1-1
cdr3_aa: CASSIGRNTEAFF
cdr3_nt: TGTGCCAGTAGTATAGGCAGGAACACTGAAGCTTTCTTT

d_call: .
clone_size: .
v_call: TRBV19
j_call: TRBJ1-2
cdr3_aa: CATQELDYGYTF
cdr3_nt: TGTGCCACCCAGGAATTGGACTATGGCTACACCTTC

d_call: TRBD1
clone_size: .
v_call: TRBV7-2
j_call: TRBJ2-7
cdr3_aa: CASSLGGTAYEQYF
cdr3_nt: TGTGCCAGCAGCTTAGGGGGGACAGCTTACGAGCAGTACTTC

d_call: TRBD1
clone_size: .
v_call: TRBV25-1
j_call: TRBJ1-3
cdr3_aa: CASRGQGAGGNTIYF
cdr3_nt: TGTGCCAGCAGGGGACAGGGCGCGGGTGGAAACACCATATATTTT

d_call: TRBD2
clone_size: once
v_call: TRBV7-2
j_call: TRBJ2-3
cdr3_aa: CASSLQAGGTDTQYF
cdr3_nt: TGTGCCAGCAGCTTACAAGCGGGAGGAACAGATACGCAGTATTTT

d_call: TRBD1
clone_size: .
v_call: TRBV4-1
j_call: TRBJ1-1
cdr3_aa: CASSRLDREAGEAFF
cdr3_nt: TGCGCCAGCAGCCGGCTGGACAGGGAGGCCGGTGAAGCTTTCTTT

d_call: TRBD1
clone_size: .
v_call: TRBV28
j_call: TRBJ1-3
cdr3_aa: CASRLRTGPISGNTIYF
cdr3_nt: TGTGCCAGCAGACTTCGGACAGGGCCGATCTCTGGAAACACCATATATTTT

d_call: TRBD2
clone_size: once
v_call: TRBV7-9
j_call: TRBJ2-1
cdr3_aa: CASSSRTSGRGDSYNEQFF
cdr3_nt: TGTGCCAGCAGCTCACGGACTAGCGGGAGGGGAGACTCCTACAATGAGCAGTTCTTC

d_call: TRBD1
clone_size: .
v_call: TRBV10-3
j_call: TRBJ1-5
cdr3_aa: CAISGQGSNQPQHF
cdr3_nt: TGTGCCATCAGTGGACAGGGGAGCAATCAGCCCCAGCATTTT

d_call: TRBD2
clone_size: .
v_call: TRBV29-1
j_call: TRBJ2-4
cdr3_aa: CSVGGGIAKNIQYF
cdr3_nt: TGCAGCGTGGGGGGGGGTATAGCCAAAAACATTCAGTACTTC

d_call: .
clone_size: .
v_call: TRBV19
j_call: TRBJ2-1
cdr3_aa: CAASQGTYNEQFF
cdr3_nt: TGTGCCGCCTCACAGGGTACCTACAATGAGCAGTTCTTC

d_call: .
clone_size: .
v_call: TRBV7-9
j_call: TRBJ2-2
cdr3_aa: CASSLQGPGAGELFF
cdr3_nt: TGTGCCAGCAGCTTGCAGGGTCCGGGCGCCGGGGAGCTGTTTTTT

d_call: TRBD2
clone_size: .
v_call: TRBV6-5
j_call: TRBJ2-1
cdr3_aa: CASSYSLAGLYNEQFF
cdr3_nt: TGTGCCAGCAGTTATTCACTAGCGGGTCTCTACAATGAGCAGTTCTTC

d_call: .
clone_size: .
v_call: TRBV4-2
j_call: TRBJ2-3
cdr3_aa: CASTLAQGSTDTQYF
cdr3_nt: TGTGCCAGCACCCTCGCGCAGGGGAGCACAGATACGCAGTATTTT

d_call: TRBD2
clone_size: .
v_call: TRBV9
j_call: TRBJ2-1
cdr3_aa: CASSVGLAGVGSSYNEQFF
cdr3_nt: TGTGCCAGCAGCGTGGGACTAGCGGGAGTCGGGAGCTCCTACAATGAGCAGTTCTTC

d_call: .
clone_size: .
v_call: TRBV11-2
j_call: TRBJ1-2
cdr3_aa: CASSPVDRSLYGYTF
cdr3_nt: TGTGCCAGCAGCCCCGTCGACAGGAGCTTGTATGGCTACACCTTC

d_call: TRBD1
clone_size: .
v_call: TRBV7-2
j_call: TRBJ1-3
cdr3_aa: CASSLGTGGGNTIYF
cdr3_nt: TGTGCCAGCAGCTTAGGTACAGGGGGCGGAAACACCATATATTTT

d_call: TRBD2
clone_size: .
v_call: TRBV15
j_call: TRBJ2-4
cdr3_aa: CATSRDQPSGRAGDIQYF
cdr3_nt: TGTGCCACCAGCAGAGATCAGCCTAGCGGGAGGGCCGGGGACATTCAGTACTTC

d_call: TRBD1
clone_size: .
v_call: TRBV7-8
j_call: TRBJ1-2
cdr3_aa: CASSSGQGDGYTF
cdr3_nt: TGTGCCAGCAGCTCCGGACAGGGTGATGGCTACACCTTC

d_call: TRBD2
clone_size: .
v_call: TRBV5-1
j_call: TRBJ2-3
cdr3_aa: CASSLLAGGVSGDTQYF
cdr3_nt: TGCGCCAGCAGCTTGTTGGCGGGAGGGGTCAGTGGGGATACGCAGTATTTT

d_call: TRBD2
clone_size: once
v_call: TRBV5-4
j_call: TRBJ2-1
cdr3_aa: CASRGGTSGREGAYNEQFF
cdr3_nt: TGTGCCAGCAGAGGAGGGACTAGCGGGAGAGAGGGGGCCTACAATGAGCAGTTCTTC

d_call: .
clone_size: .
v_call: TRBV20-1
j_call: TRBJ2-5
cdr3_aa: CSASLETQYF
cdr3_nt: TGCAGTGCTAGTCTAGAGACCCAGTACTTC

d_call: TRBD2
clone_size: .
v_call: TRBV4-3
j_call: TRBJ2-1
cdr3_aa: CASSRGTSGRVNEQFF
cdr3_nt: TGCGCCAGCAGCCGTGGGACTAGCGGGAGGGTCAATGAGCAGTTCTTC

d_call: .
clone_size: .
v_call: TRBV28
j_call: TRBJ2-7
cdr3_aa: CASSSTIRYEQYF
cdr3_nt: TGTGCCAGCAGTTCGACTATCAGATACGAGCAGTACTTC

d_call: TRBD1
clone_size: once
v_call: TRBV19
j_call: TRBJ1-1
cdr3_aa: CASSTRDRGITEAFF
cdr3_nt: TGTGCCAGTAGTACCCGGGACAGGGGAATCACTGAAGCTTTCTTT

d_call: .
clone_size: .
v_call: TRBV1
j_call: TRBJ2-7
cdr3_aa: CTSSRPPWDREFYEQYF
cdr3_nt: TGCACCAGCAGCCGTCCTCCCTGGGACAGGGAATTCTACGAGCAGTACTTC

d_call: .
clone_size: .
v_call: TRBV7-2
j_call: TRBJ2-2
cdr3_aa: CASSFGGTGELFF
cdr3_nt: TGTGCCAGCAGCTTCGGAGGCACCGGGGAGCTGTTTTTT

d_call: .
clone_size: .
v_call: TRBV9
j_call: TRBJ1-1
cdr3_aa: CASSVANSMNTEAFF
cdr3_nt: TGTGCCAGCAGCGTAGCAAATTCCATGAACACTGAAGCTTTCTTT

d_call: .
clone_size: .
v_call: TRBV5-4
j_call: TRBJ2-5
cdr3_aa: CAMHRGRGETQYF
cdr3_nt: TGTGCCATGCACCGAGGGAGAGGGGAGACCCAGTACTTC

d_call: TRBD1
clone_size: .
v_call: TRBV5-1
j_call: TRBJ2-2
cdr3_aa: CASSSRTGGTNTGELFF
cdr3_nt: TGCGCCAGCAGCTCAAGGACAGGGGGAACGAACACCGGGGAGCTGTTTTTT

d_call: .
clone_size: .
v_call: TRBV29-1
j_call: TRBJ2-1
cdr3_aa: CSVLKLNQRSYEQFF
cdr3_nt: TGCAGCGTTCTTAAACTAAATCAAAGGTCATATGAGCAGTTCTTC

d_call: .
clone_size: .
v_call: TRBV7-2
j_call: TRBJ1-2
cdr3_aa: CASSLLRNYGYTF
cdr3_nt: TGTGCCAGCAGCTTATTACGGAACTATGGCTACACCTTC

d_call: TRBD2
clone_size: .
v_call: TRBV5-1
j_call: TRBJ2-1
cdr3_aa: CASSPGGTSGDNEQFF
cdr3_nt: TGCGCCAGCAGCCCGGGTGGGACTAGCGGAGACAATGAGCAGTTCTTC

d_call: TRBD1
clone_size: .
v_call: TRBV6-5
j_call: TRBJ1-2
cdr3_aa: CASSPWDRGHGYTF
cdr3_nt: TGTGCCAGCAGCCCTTGGGACAGGGGGCATGGCTACACCTTC

d_call: .
clone_size: .
v_call: TRBV2
j_call: TRBJ1-2
cdr3_aa: CASSRQANYGYTF
cdr3_nt: TGTGCCAGCAGTAGACAGGCTAACTATGGCTACACCTTC

d_call: TRBD1
clone_size: .
v_call: TRBV7-9
j_call: TRBJ2-5
cdr3_aa: CASSSSRDREWETQYF
cdr3_nt: TGTGCCAGCAGCTCTTCCCGGGACAGGGAATGGGAGACCCAGTACTTC

d_call: TRBD2
clone_size: .
v_call: TRBV9
j_call: TRBJ2-3
cdr3_aa: CASSVLLAGGQDTQYF
cdr3_nt: TGTGCCAGCAGCGTATTGCTAGCGGGAGGACAAGATACGCAGTATTTT

d_call: TRBD1
clone_size: .
v_call: TRBV20-1
j_call: TRBJ2-3
cdr3_aa: CSAKRQGQQYF
cdr3_nt: TGCAGTGCTAAACGACAGGGCCAGCAGTATTTT

d_call: .
clone_size: once
v_call: TRBV21-1
j_call: TRBJ2-7
cdr3_aa: CASNVEANEQYF
cdr3_nt: TGTGCCAGCAACGTGGAGGCTAACGAGCAGTACTTC

d_call: .
clone_size: .
v_call: TRBV20-1
j_call: TRBJ2-1
cdr3_aa: CSATNYNEQFF
cdr3_nt: TGCAGTGCTACCAACTACAATGAGCAGTTCTTC

d_call: .
clone_size: .
v_call: TRBV25-1
j_call: TRBJ1-3
cdr3_aa: CASSESRGSERNTIYF
cdr3_nt: TGTGCCAGCAGTGAATCCCGAGGCTCCGAGAGAAACACCATATATTTT

d_call: .
clone_size: once
v_call: TRBV19
j_call: TRBJ2-1
cdr3_aa: CASYGGMYNEQFF
cdr3_nt: TGTGCCAGTTACGGCGGGATGTACAATGAGCAGTTCTTC

d_call: .
clone_size: .
v_call: TRBV6-6
j_call: TRBJ1-4
cdr3_aa: CASSYDSGVREKLFF
cdr3_nt: TGTGCCAGCAGTTACGATTCAGGGGTTAGAGAAAAACTGTTTTTT

d_call: .
clone_size: .
v_call: TRBV4-3
j_call: TRBJ2-1
cdr3_aa: CASSQEVRDLYNEQFF
cdr3_nt: TGCGCCAGCAGCCAAGAAGTTCGGGACTTGTACAATGAGCAGTTCTTC

d_call: TRBD1
clone_size: .
v_call: TRBV6-5
j_call: TRBJ1-2
cdr3_aa: CASSPTGGIPYGYTF
cdr3_nt: TGTGCCAGCAGTCCGACAGGGGGCATTCCGTATGGCTACACCTTC

d_call: TRBD2
clone_size: .
v_call: TRBV18
j_call: TRBJ2-2
cdr3_aa: CASSPLLTSGRSNTGELFF
cdr3_nt: TGTGCCAGCTCACCACTCCTGACTAGCGGGAGGTCGAACACCGGGGAGCTGTTTTTT

d_call: .
clone_size: .
v_call: TRBV5-3
j_call: TRBJ2-7
cdr3_aa: CARSCPGLTLKRSYEQYF
cdr3_nt: TGTGCCAGAAGCTGCCCTGGACTCACCCTGAAAAGATCCTACGAGCAGTACTTC

d_call: .
clone_size: once
v_call: TRBV28
j_call: TRBJ2-7
cdr3_aa: CASSLYIEPPYEQYF
cdr3_nt: TGTGCCAGCAGTTTATATATAGAGCCGCCCTACGAGCAGTACTTC

d_call: TRBD1
clone_size: .
v_call: TRBV7-9
j_call: TRBJ2-7
cdr3_aa: CASSTLDRGVFNEQYF
cdr3_nt: TGTGCCAGCAGCACTCTGGACAGGGGGGTGTTCAACGAGCAGTACTTC

d_call: TRBD2
clone_size: .
v_call: TRBV4-3
j_call: TRBJ2-3
cdr3_aa: CASSQDSTSGGSSTDTQYF
cdr3_nt: TGCGCCAGCAGCCAAGATTCCACTAGCGGGGGAAGCTCCACAGATACGCAGTATTTT

d_call: .
clone_size: .
v_call: TRBV6-4
j_call: TRBJ1-2
cdr3_aa: CASNDGGERQYGYTF
cdr3_nt: TGTGCCAGCAACGACGGGGGGGAGCGGCAGTATGGCTACACCTTC

d_call: .
clone_size: .
v_call: TRBV11-2
j_call: TRBJ1-1
cdr3_aa: CASKPDGPEAFF
cdr3_nt: TGTGCCAGCAAGCCCGATGGGCCAGAAGCTTTCTTT